This TCR beta chain comes out of a study of shared clonotypes between healthy human individuals. Per the study methods: ImmunoSEQ supplied junction-only sequences lacking quality scores, so filtering was different. Sequenced by immunoSEQ multiplex PCR; TCRdb stores in-frame clones only, minus some. The DNA gave D and trimming, while V, J and clone size come from that table. Of about 1 million clones in the sample, roughly 75% were seen once. The CDR3 covers 13 residues. From germline, CDR1 is GTSNPN and CDR2 SVGIG (reference sequence). J was trimmed by 1 base and V by 5 bases; bases with no gene match: 2.

The sequenced material came from memory CD4+ T cells sorted from blood. The sample's subset: CD45RA-negative fraction. The clonotype comes from a man younger than 35 in good health. The V gene is TRBV30, the J gene TRBJ2-3; 8 bases match TRBD1. The DNA for the CDR3 is TGTGCCTGGGGGACAGGCCGCACAGATACGCAGTATTTT. This encodes CAWGTGRTDTQYF.